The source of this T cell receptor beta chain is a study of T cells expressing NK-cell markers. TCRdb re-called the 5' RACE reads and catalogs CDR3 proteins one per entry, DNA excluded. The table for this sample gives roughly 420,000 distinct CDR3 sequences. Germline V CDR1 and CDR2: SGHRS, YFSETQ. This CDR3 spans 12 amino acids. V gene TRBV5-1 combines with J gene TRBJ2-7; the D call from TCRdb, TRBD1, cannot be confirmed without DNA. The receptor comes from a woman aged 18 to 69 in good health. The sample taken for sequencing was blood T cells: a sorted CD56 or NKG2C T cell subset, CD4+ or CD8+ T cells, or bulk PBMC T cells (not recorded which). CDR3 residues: CASSLGGAEQYF.